This TCR beta chain was sequenced in a study of cytomegalovirus exposure and HLA in healthy donors. General observations from the study: Published work reported that the classifier diagnosed cytomegalovirus status with high specificity and sensitivity. It was reported in a later analysis that an Asian-associated ancestry cluster showed fewer N-insertions than the approximately 700-donor mean.

Unmatched junction bases numbered 4, after V lost 4 bases and J lost 7 bases. The V gene's germline CDR1 is LGHNA and CDR2 YSLEER. This CDR3 has 15 amino acids. This PCR relied on a set of 60 Vbeta primers and 13 Jbeta primers. Generated by immunoSEQ multiplex PCR, the TCRdb table keeps only in-frame clones and is missing some. Of about 88,000 clones detected, roughly 71% appear once; the ten largest clones hold approximately 5%. Concerning this clone itself: Its antigen is unknown.

The sample taken for sequencing was PBMCs. This chain joins TRBV4-3 and TRBJ1-6, with 10 bases that match TRBD1. This receptor was taken from a woman aged 40 to 50 in good health and CMV-seronegative. The CDR3 spells CASSLDRGRNSPLHF. In DNA form, the CDR3 reads TGCGCCAGCAGCCTAGACAGGGGGCGAAATTCACCCCTCCACTTT.